Shown below are 14 T cell receptor beta chains from a single sample sequenced in a study of sequential checkpoint blockade in melanoma. Documented treatment: randomized to nivolumab then ipilimumab (arm A) or the reverse (arm B). Data came from immunoSEQ multiplex PCR; TCRdb stores just in-frame clones and leaves some out. Of roughly 10,000 clones in the sample, 55% to 70% are singletons; the top ten hold about 16%. Sequences were derived from CD8+ T cells sorted from blood (inferred from file names), sampled from a patient given nivolumab and ipilimumab in sequence. Every receptor here comes from a human donor with melanoma.

A few counts support this clone. The genes are TRBV29-1 and TRBJ1-2; the D is unclear. Germline V lookup: CDR1 SQVTM, CDR2 ANQGSEA. V was pared by 5 bases and J by 4 bases, with 26 bases between. The CDR3 sequence is 17 residues long. CDR3 region: CSVTFFGDGGLSYGYTF. For the CDR3, the DNA is TGCAGCGTTACATTCTTCGGGGATGGAGGGTTGAGCTATGGCTACACCTTC. The complete variable domain, with remaining parts taken from reference TRBV29-1 and TRBJ1-2, reads SAVISQKPSRDICQRGTSLTIQCQVDSQVTMMFWYRQQPGQSLTLIATANQGSEATYESGFVIDKFPISRPNLTFSTLTVSNMSPEDSSIYLCSVTFFGDGGLSYGYTFGSGTRLTVV.

A few counts support this clone. The chain is built from TRBV15 and TRBJ2-1, with TRBD2 matching over 12 bases. CDR1 is LNHNV and CDR2 is YYDKDF in the germline V gene (reference sequence). The CDR3 runs to 15 residues. With V trimmed by 5 bases and J by 4 bases, 3 bases remained unmatched. The CDR3 DNA is TGTGCCACCAGCCTGACTAGCGGGGGATACAATGAGCAGTTCTTC. This translates into CATSLTSGGYNEQFF.

The chain recombines TRBV27 with TRBJ2-1, with D maybe TRBD1 (6 bases). This CDR3 contains 13 residues. The germline V and J ends were trimmed by 1 base and 10 bases, with 11 bases remaining between them. CDR1 and CDR2 (germline): MNHEY, SMNVEV (reference sequence). The CDR3 here is CASSLFTGSEQFF. In nucleotides, the CDR3 is TGTGCCAGCAGTTTATTTACAGGGAGCGAGCAGTTCTTC.

CDR3 amino acids: CASTSISGLAGDYEQYF. The CDR3 DNA reads TGTGCCAGCACCTCCATCTCTGGACTAGCGGGAGACTACGAGCAGTACTTC. This sequence joins TRBV11-1 and TRBJ2-7; 13 bases agree with TRBD2. This CDR3 is 17 amino acids long. V lost 7 bases and J lost 3; bases outside the gene matches: 12. Germline V lookup: CDR1 SGHAT, CDR2 FQDESV (reference sequence).

The chain recombines TRBV15 with TRBJ2-5, with TRBD1 as a possible D gene (6 bases). TRBJ2-7 explains the end of the DNA better; the J call may be wrong. The CDR3 is 15 amino acids. CDR1 LNHNV and CDR2 YYDKDF come from the germline V gene (reference sequence). The CDR3 bases are TGTGCCACCAGCAGAGGTCAGGGGTGGAGGTACGAGCAGTACTTC. This translates into CATSRGQGWRYEQYF.

V is TRBV9 and J is TRBJ2-7; D uncertain. Germline V gene lookup returns CDR1 SGDLS and CDR2 YYNGEE. The V end lost 7 bases, the J end lost 6 bases, and 11 bases lay between the germline ends. This CDR3 contains 11 residues. The CDR3: CASGTAGEQYF. The CDR3, as DNA: TGTGCCAGCGGTACTGCCGGCGAGCAGTACTTC.

This rearrangement joins TRBV28 to TRBJ1-5; maybe TRBD1 (5 bases). V lost 4 bases, J lost 2 bases, and 15 bases lay in between. CDR1 is MDHEN and CDR2 is SYDVKM in the germline V gene. The CDR3 runs to 16 residues. The CDR3 spells CASSSWGGEGNQPQHF. Here the CDR3 DNA reads TGTGCCAGCAGTTCATGGGGGGGGGAAGGCAATCAGCCCCAGCATTTT.

The genes are TRBV11-2 and TRBJ1-2; no reliable D call. This CDR3 is built from 13 residues. V lost 4 bases and J lost 3, with 9 bases in between. Looked up from germline, CDR1 is SGHAT and CDR2 is FQNNGV. CDR3 region: CASSYDGYYGYTF. CDR3 DNA: TGTGCCAGCAGCTACGACGGGTACTATGGCTACACCTTC.

V and J are TRBV5-4 and TRBJ2-7, with D perhaps matching TRBD1 (6 bases). V was trimmed by 4 bases and J by 2 bases, leaving 10 bases between them. Germline loops: CDR1 SGHNT, CDR2 YYREEE (reference sequence). CDR3 size: 13 residues. The CDR3 region is CASSPYRAYEQYF. The DNA for the CDR3 is TGTGCCAGCAGCCCTTACAGGGCCTACGAGCAGTACTTC.

The genes are TRBV4-3 and TRBJ2-7, with D maybe TRBD1 (6 bases). Germline lookup yields CDR1 LGHNA and CDR2 YSLEER. Trimming left V 1 base short and J 6 bases short, with 10 bases between. The CDR3 runs to 13 residues. Here the CDR3 reads CASSQVQGLEQYF. CDR3 DNA: TGCGCCAGCAGCCAAGTACAGGGCCTCGAGCAGTACTTC.

This clone was counted between two and nine times. V and J are TRBV27 and TRBJ1-1; D unresolved. Germline CDR1 is MNHEY and CDR2 is SMNVEV (reference sequence). The CDR3 has 13 residues. The V end was cut by 6 bases, the J end by 2 bases, with 10 bases between. CDR3 in amino acids: CASSQSENTEAFF. CDR3 DNA sequence: TGTGCCAGCAGCCAGTCCGAAAACACTGAAGCTTTCTTT.

The count of this clone is one. The J gene is TRBJ1-1, the V gene TRBV4-1; 9 nucleotides line up with TRBD1. Germline CDR1 is MGHRA and CDR2 is YSYEKL. J gave up 7 bases and V 4 bases, and 4 bases lay outside the gene matches. The CDR3 has 13 residues. CDR3 coding DNA: TGCGCCAGCAGCCCTGGGGGACAGGGTGAAGCTTTCTTT. Encoded protein: CASSPGGQGEAFF.

This sequence joins TRBV27 and TRBJ2-5; 8 bases line up with TRBD1. Losses at the gene ends were 4 bases for V and 6 bases for J; bases not matched to a gene: 10. Germline V gene data show CDR1 as MNHEY and CDR2 as SMNVEV (reference sequence). CDR3 length: 15 residues. This CDR3 reads CASSWASTGEQTQYF. CDR3 DNA: TGTGCCAGCAGTTGGGCATCGACAGGGGAGCAGACCCAGTACTTC.

This clone is deemed large. The CDR3 protein is CASSPPGLERHEQYF. DNA for the CDR3: TGTGCCAGCAGCCCCCCAGGGCTGGAACGTCACGAGCAGTACTTC. V and J are TRBV21-1 and TRBJ2-7; TRBD1 is taken as the D call from the table, unchecked against the DNA. TRBV21-1 is tagged as a pseudogene. The CDR3 is 15 amino acids.